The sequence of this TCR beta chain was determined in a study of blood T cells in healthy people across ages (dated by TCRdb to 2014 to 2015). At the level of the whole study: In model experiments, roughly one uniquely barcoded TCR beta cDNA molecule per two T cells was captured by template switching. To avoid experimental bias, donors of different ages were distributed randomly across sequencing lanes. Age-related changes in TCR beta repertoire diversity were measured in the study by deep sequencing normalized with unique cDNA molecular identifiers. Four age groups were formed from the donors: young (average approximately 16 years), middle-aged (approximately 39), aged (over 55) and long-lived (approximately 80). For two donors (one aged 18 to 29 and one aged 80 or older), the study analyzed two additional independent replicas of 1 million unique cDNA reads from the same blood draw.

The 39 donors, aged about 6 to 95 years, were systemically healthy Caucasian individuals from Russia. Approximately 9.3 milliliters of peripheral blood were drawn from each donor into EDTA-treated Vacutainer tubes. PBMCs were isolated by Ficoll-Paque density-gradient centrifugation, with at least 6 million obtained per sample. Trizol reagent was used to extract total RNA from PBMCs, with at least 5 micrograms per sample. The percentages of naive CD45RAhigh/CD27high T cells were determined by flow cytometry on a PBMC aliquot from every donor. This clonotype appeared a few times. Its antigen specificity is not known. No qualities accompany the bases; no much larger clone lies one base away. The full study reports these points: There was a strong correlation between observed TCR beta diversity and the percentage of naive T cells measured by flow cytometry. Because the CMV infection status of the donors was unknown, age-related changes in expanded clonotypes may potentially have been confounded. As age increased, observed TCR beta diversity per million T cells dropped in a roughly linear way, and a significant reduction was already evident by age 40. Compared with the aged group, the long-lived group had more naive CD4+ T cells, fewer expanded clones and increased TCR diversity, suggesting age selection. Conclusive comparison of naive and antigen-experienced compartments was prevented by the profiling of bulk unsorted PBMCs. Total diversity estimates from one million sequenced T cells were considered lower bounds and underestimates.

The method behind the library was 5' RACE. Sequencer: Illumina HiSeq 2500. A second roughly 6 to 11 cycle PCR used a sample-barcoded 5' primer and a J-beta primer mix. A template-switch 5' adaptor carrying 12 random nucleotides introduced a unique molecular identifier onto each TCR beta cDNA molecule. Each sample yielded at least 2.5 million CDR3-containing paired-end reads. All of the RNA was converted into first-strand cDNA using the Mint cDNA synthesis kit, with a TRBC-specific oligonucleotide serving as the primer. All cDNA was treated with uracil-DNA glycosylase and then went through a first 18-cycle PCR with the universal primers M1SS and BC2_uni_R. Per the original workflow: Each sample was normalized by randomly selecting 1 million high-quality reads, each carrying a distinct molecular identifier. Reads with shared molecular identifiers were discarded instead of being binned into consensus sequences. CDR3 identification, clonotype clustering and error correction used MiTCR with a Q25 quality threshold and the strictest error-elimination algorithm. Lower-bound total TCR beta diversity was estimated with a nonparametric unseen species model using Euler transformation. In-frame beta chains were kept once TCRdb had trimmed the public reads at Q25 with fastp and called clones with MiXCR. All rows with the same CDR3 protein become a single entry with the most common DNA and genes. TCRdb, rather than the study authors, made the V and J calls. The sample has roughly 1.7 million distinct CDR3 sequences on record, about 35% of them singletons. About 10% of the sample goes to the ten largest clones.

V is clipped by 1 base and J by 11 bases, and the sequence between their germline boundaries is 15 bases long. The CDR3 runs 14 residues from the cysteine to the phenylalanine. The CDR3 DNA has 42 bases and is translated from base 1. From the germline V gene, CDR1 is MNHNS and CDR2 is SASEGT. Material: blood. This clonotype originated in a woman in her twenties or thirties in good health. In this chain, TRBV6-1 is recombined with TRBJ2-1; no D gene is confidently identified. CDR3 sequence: CASSEGWVPHKQFF. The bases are TGTGCCAGCAGTGAAGGGTGGGTCCCCCATAAGCAGTTCTTC.